The 10 T cell receptor beta chains given below trace back to one sample, sequenced in a study of blood T cells in healthy people across ages. Using a J-beta primer mix together with a sample-barcoded 5' primer, a second PCR was run for about 7 to 12 cycles. TCRdb re-derived calls from the 5' RACE reads in MiXCR, one entry per CDR3 protein. The sample has 750,000 to 1,000,000 distinct CDR3 sequences; about 28% are singletons. These data were also filed under a second study, of T cells of mothers and their children.

The sample taken for sequencing was blood. These receptors were collected from a woman aged 35 to 49 in good health.

The V and J genes are TRBV4-3 and TRBJ1-1; no definite D call. Germline V gene data show CDR1 as LGHNA and CDR2 as YSLEER. The CDR3 consists of 14 residues. Trimming removed 0 bases from V and 3 bases from J, with 8 bases in between. CDR3 in amino acids: CASSQDMTHTEAFF. The CDR3 region has the DNA TGCGCCAGCAGCCAAGATATGACCCACACTGAAGCTTTCTTT.

V and J are TRBV18 and TRBJ2-3, with TRBD1 as a possible D gene (6 bases). Trimming pared 5 bases from V and 2 bases from J, leaving 8 bases between. Germline loops: CDR1 KGHSH, CDR2 LQKENI. The length of the CDR3 is 13 residues. The CDR3 DNA reads as TGTGCCAGCTCAACAGGGAACACAGATACGCAGTATTTT. The encoded protein is CASSTGNTDTQYF.

A few counts support this clonotype. This rearrangement joins TRBV7-3 to TRBJ1-1; 10 bases are a match to TRBD1. V shed 6 bases and J 5 bases; nucleotides not matched to a gene: 9. This CDR3 comprises 15 residues. CDR1 and CDR2 from the germline V gene are SGHTA and FQGTGA. The CDR3 reads CASRYPGQGGTEAFF. In DNA, the CDR3 is TGTGCCAGCAGGTACCCTGGACAGGGGGGAACTGAAGCTTTCTTT.

Note on this clonotype: At one boundary the junction diverges from the germline segment, which might be a read error. The V call is TRBV12-3 or TRBV12-4, the J call TRBJ1-1; 8 bases match TRBD1. The CDR3 is made up of 14 amino acids. The CDR3 sequence is CVSSGQGLPTEAFF. As DNA, the CDR3 is TGTGTCAGCAGCGGACAGGGCCTCCCCACTGAAGCTTTCTTT.

A few counts support this clonotype. The rearrangement uses TRBV9 and TRBJ2-7, with 7 bases matching TRBD1. There are 14 residues in the CDR3. The V gene end was trimmed by 2 bases and the J gene end by 4 bases; junction bases not matched to a gene: 6. CDR1 and CDR2 from the germline V gene are SGDLS and YYNGEE. The CDR3 region is CASSVDGTEYEQYF. CDR3 DNA sequence: TGTGCCAGCAGCGTCGACGGGACAGAGTACGAGCAGTACTTC.

The CDR3 sequence: CASSIYGTGPNTGELFF. The DNA for the CDR3 is TGTGCCAGTAGTATCTACGGGACAGGGCCAAACACCGGGGAGCTGTTTTTT. The chain recombines TRBV19 with TRBJ2-2; 9 bases agree with TRBD1. Germline lookup yields CDR1 LNHDA and CDR2 SQIVND (reference sequence). This CDR3 has 17 residues. J was trimmed by 2 bases and V by 3 bases; bases with no gene match: 7.

This rearrangement joins TRBV7-9 to TRBJ1-3; D might be TRBD1 (5 bases). Germline values: CDR1 SEHNR, CDR2 FQNEAQ (reference sequence). This CDR3 has 13 amino acids. The V end was cut by 5 bases, the J end by 12 bases, with 17 bases between. Here the CDR3 reads CASSQAGQAVIYF. The CDR3 DNA reads as TGTGCCAGCAGCCAAGCAGGACAAGCGGTCATATATTTT.

This rearrangement joins TRBV4-3 to TRBJ2-1; 10 bases line up with TRBD1. The J segment lost 7 bases and the V segment lost 0 bases, leaving 6 bases of the junction unmatched. Germline V gives CDR1 LGHNA, CDR2 YSLEER. The CDR3 runs 16 residues. CDR3 bases: TGCGCCAGCAGCCAAGATCGGAGACAGGGGGCGAATGAGCAGTTCTTC. Protein sequence: CASSQDRRQGANEQFF.

V gene TRBV20-1 combines with J gene TRBJ1-1; D call uncertain. V was trimmed by 1 base and J by 10 bases, leaving 10 bases between them. Germline V gives CDR1 DFQATT, CDR2 SNEGSKA (reference sequence). This CDR3 region has 11 residues. The CDR3 bases are TGCAGTGCTAGAGTCCGGGAGGGAGCTTTCTTT. Encoded protein: CSARVREGAFF.

This sequence joins TRBV27 and TRBJ2-1; D is possibly TRBD1 (6 bases). With 3 bases removed from V and 4 bases from J, the gap between germline ends came to 16 bases. The V gene's germline CDR1 is MNHEY and CDR2 SMNVEV (reference sequence). The CDR3 extends over 16 amino acids. The CDR3 sequence: CASSFSGGPLYNEQFF. The CDR3 coding sequence is TGTGCCAGCAGTTTCTCTGGGGGCCCGTTGTACAATGAGCAGTTCTTC.